Below are 16 T cell receptor beta chains sequenced from a single sample in a study of graft-versus-host responses after intestinal transplantation. For these TCRs, the target antigens are not known. This table comes from immunoSEQ multiplex PCR, and its TCRdb copy is limited to in-frame clones, with some not included. The table has 70,000 or so clones, approximately 84% seen once. The material sequenced was unstimulated CD4+ T cells sorted from spleen or lymph node cells, taken before transplant. Source of these receptors: a human donor who was the organ donor for an intestinal transplant.

This clone was seen a single time. The chain recombines TRBV5-1 with TRBJ2-1, with 13 bases fitting TRBD2. CDR1 and CDR2 from the germline V gene are SGHRS and YFSETQ. CDR3 size: 16 residues. V lost 1 base to trimming and J lost 6 bases; unmatched junction nucleotides: 4. In nucleotides, the CDR3 is TGCGCCAGCAGCTTGCCACTAGCGGGGGGGCCCAATGAGCAGTTCTTC. Residues: CASSLPLAGGPNEQFF.

This clone has a single count. This chain connects TRBV7-3 to TRBJ2-1; 13 bases map to TRBD2. Trimming at V came to 5 bases and at J to 0 bases, leaving 4 bases not matched to a gene. Germline V CDR1 and CDR2: SGHTA, FQGTGA. The CDR3 is 17 residues long. CDR3 region: CASSPGLAGASYNEQFF. CDR3 nucleotides: TGTGCCAGCAGCCCAGGACTAGCGGGGGCCTCCTACAATGAGCAGTTCTTC.

The CDR3 bases are TGTGCCAGCAACCGGGGACAGGGTAGCAGCGATGAGCAGTTCTTC. This encodes CASNRGQGSSDEQFF. This chain links TRBV6-1 with TRBJ2-1; TRBD1 agrees at 9 bases. J gave up 8 bases and V 7 bases, and 12 bases lay outside the gene matches. The CDR3 covers 15 residues. CDR1 MNHNS and CDR2 SASEGT come from the germline V gene.

V and J are TRBV6-6 and TRBJ1-1; D remains unclear. Germline CDR1 MNHNY, CDR2 SVGAGI (reference sequence). V lost 4 bases and J lost 4, with 4 bases in between. This CDR3 contains 11 residues. DNA for the CDR3: TGTGCCAGCAGTTTCGGCACTGAAGCTTTCTTT. Its translation: CASSFGTEAFF.

V and J are TRBV9 and TRBJ1-6; D remains ambiguous. The CDR3 extends over 15 amino acids. Looked up from germline, CDR1 is SGDLS and CDR2 is YYNGEE. V was pared by 4 bases and J by 5 bases, with 13 bases between. The CDR3 region is CASSPRAGNNSPLHF. CDR3 DNA: TGTGCCAGCAGCCCACGAGCGGGGAATAATTCACCCCTCCACTTT.

The chain employs TRBV29-1 and TRBJ2-5; 8 positions match TRBD1. The trim removed 4 bases at V and 1 base at J, leaving 2 bases unmatched. This CDR3 spans 13 amino acids. Per germline, CDR1 SQVTM and CDR2 ANQGSEA. As DNA, the CDR3 is TGCAGCGTTGTGGACAGGGCCCAAGAGACCCAGTACTTC. Amino acid sequence: CSVVDRAQETQYF.

The chain joins TRBV7-9 to TRBJ2-1; the D gene is possibly TRBD1 (6 bases). Germline loops: CDR1 SEHNR, CDR2 FQNEAQ (reference sequence). V gave up 5 bases and J gave up 6 bases, with 8 bases separating them. The CDR3 has 12 residues. The DNA of the CDR3 is TGTGCCAGCAGCACAGGGTCCAATGAGCAGTTCTTC. The encoded protein is CASSTGSNEQFF. The full variable domain, its missing parts supplied by reference TRBV7-9 and TRBJ2-1, is DTGVSQNPRHKITKRGQNVTFRCDPISEHNRLYWYRQTLGQGPEFLTYFQNEAQLEKSRLLSDRFSAERPKGSFSTLEIQRTEQGDSAMYLCASSTGSNEQFFGPGTRLTVL.

The chain carries TRBV13 and TRBJ2-7, with a weak D call TRBD1 (6 bases). Germline values: CDR1 PRHDT, CDR2 FYEKMQ (reference sequence). Trimming cost V 5 bases and J 1 base, with 24 bases left between them. This CDR3 has 18 amino acids. The CDR3 DNA follows: TGTGCCAGCAGCCACCGCATAACTCACGGACAGAAATCCTACGAGCAGTACGTC. As protein: CASSHRITHGQKSYEQYV.

The rearrangement uses TRBV7-2 and TRBJ1-3; TRBD1 matches at 10 bases. J gave up 4 bases and V 4 bases, and 7 bases lay outside the gene matches. The CDR3 is 16 amino acids. CDR1 is SGHTA and CDR2 is FQGNSA in the germline V gene. Here the CDR3 reads CASSSTGGFNGNTIYF. CDR3 coding DNA: TGTGCCAGCAGCTCGACAGGGGGCTTCAACGGAAACACCATATATTTT.

CDR3 protein: CASSPRGVYNEQFF. DNA of the CDR3: TGTGCCAGCAGCCCACGGGGGGTTTACAATGAGCAGTTCTTC. This chain joins TRBV7-8 and TRBJ2-1; 7 bases line up with TRBD2. There are 14 residues in the CDR3. Germline V gene lookup returns CDR1 SGHVS and CDR2 FQNEAQ. The V and J ends lost 5 bases and 4 bases, in that order; junction bases with no gene match: 5. The variable domain in full, completed from reference TRBV7-8 and TRBJ2-1, reads GAGVSQSPRYKVAKRGQDVALRCDPISGHVSLFWYQQALGQGPEFLTYFQNEAQLDKSGLPSDRFFAERPEGSVSTLKIQRTQQEDSAVYLCASSPRGVYNEQFFGPGTRLTVL.

The J gene is TRBJ2-3, the V gene TRBV4-3, with a possible D match to TRBD2 (5 bases). Germline CDR1 is LGHNA and CDR2 is YSLEER. V dropped 4 bases and J dropped 3 bases, with 11 bases sitting between them. The CDR3 contains 14 residues. CDR3 in DNA: TGCGCCAGCAGCCGGGGAGTCCAAACAGATACGCAGTATTTT. As protein: CASSRGVQTDTQYF.

This rearrangement joins TRBV6-1 to TRBJ2-7; 9 positions match TRBD1. The germline V gene encodes CDR1 MNHNS and CDR2 SASEGT. The CDR3 sequence is 16 residues long. V dropped 6 bases and J dropped 1; count of bases not matched to a gene: 10. CDR3 amino acids: CASSEPSGTGSYEQYV. The CDR3 DNA is TGTGCCAGCAGCGAACCCTCCGGGACAGGGTCCTACGAGCAGTACGTC.

The rearrangement links TRBV27 to TRBJ2-3, with 7 bases that match TRBD1. Germline V gene lookup returns CDR1 MNHEY and CDR2 SMNVEV (reference sequence). J was trimmed by 1 base and V by 0 bases; bases with no gene match: 1. The CDR3 is 15 residues long. The CDR3 loop reads CASSLSGTGTDTQYF. In DNA form, the CDR3 reads TGTGCCAGCAGTTTATCCGGGACAGGCACAGATACGCAGTATTTT.

The chain is built from TRBV5-1 and TRBJ1-1, with TRBD1 matching 10 bases. Germline loops: CDR1 SGHRS, CDR2 YFSETQ. The CDR3 spans 14 residues. The V segment lost 4 bases and the J segment 2 bases; nucleotides outside the gene matches: 2. The chain's CDR3 is CASSTTGGNTEAFF. CDR3 bases: TGCGCCAGCAGCACGACAGGGGGCAACACTGAAGCTTTCTTT.

V gene TRBV7-2 combines with J gene TRBJ1-2, with 12 bases that match TRBD1. In germline, CDR1 is SGHTA, CDR2 FQGNSA. The CDR3 covers 15 residues. Losses at the gene ends were 4 bases for V and 8 bases for J; bases not matched to a gene: 8. This chain's CDR3 is CASSYRHGTGGGYTF. The DNA for the CDR3 is TGTGCCAGCAGCTACCGGCATGGGACAGGGGGCGGCTACACCTTC.

The chain couples TRBV5-1 to TRBJ2-7, with TRBD1 matching over 7 bases. Per germline, CDR1 SGHRS and CDR2 YFSETQ. The CDR3 is 19 residues long. Trimming took 0 bases from V and 1 from J; bases not matched to a gene: 16. The DNA for the CDR3 is TGCGCCAGCAGCTTGGGGGGACAGCCCGAACGGAACCTTTCCTACGAGCAGTACGTC. The encoded protein is CASSLGGQPERNLSYEQYV.